The clone carrying this TCR beta chain was seen many times. These data come from a study of regulatory T cells in long-lasting Graves disease. The overall study: Graves' patients who were just diagnosed had used antithyroid drugs for under 3 months.

V shed 1 base, J shed 6 bases, and the junction held 5 bases outside the gene matches. The CDR3 length is 15 residues. Germline V lookup: CDR1 SGHVS, CDR2 FNYEAQ. Time point reported: newly diagnosed GD, antithyroid drugs for less than 3 months. Scientists built the TCR library using RNA that was extracted from PBMCs. A volume of 9 to 9.5 milliliters of peripheral blood was collected in EDTA tubes. Building the TCR beta libraries relied on iRepertoire HTBI primers, and CDR3 regions underwent Arm-PCR. Each CDR3 protein gets one entry after TCRdb re-called the multiplex PCR reads with MiXCR. This table has roughly 560,000 distinct CDR3 sequences, more than 10% appearing once. The same sample was also used in a study of T cells in Graves' hyperthyroidism and ophthalmopathy.

The TCR was taken from a woman in her 30s with Graves disease. The chain couples TRBV7-6 to TRBJ2-3; 9 bases are a match to TRBD2. The specimen was peripheral blood mononuclear cells (PBMCs), collected at new diagnosis, from a patient treated with antithyroid drugs. The CDR3 DNA sequence: TGTGCCAGCAGCTTAGGTCTAGCGGGGTGGGATACGCAGTATTTT. This codes for CASSLGLAGWDTQYF.